The 3 T cell receptor beta chains given below trace back to one sample, sequenced in a study of Graves' ophthalmopathy and Graves' hyperthyroidism. Amplified TCR beta CDR3 regions were obtained using RNA transcripts as template. RT-PCR in the first round used HTBI primers; a second-round multiplex PCR followed. Each CDR3 protein gets one entry after TCRdb re-called the multiplex PCR reads with MiXCR. The table records about 340,000 distinct CDR3 sequences, 15% to 20% of them present only once. The sequenced material came from peripheral blood. The receptors derive from an adult man with Graves' ophthalmopathy.

This clonotype was seen ten or more times. The V call is TRBV29-1, the J call TRBJ2-2, with 10 bases identical to TRBD2. The CDR3 length is 14 residues. Trimming removed 4 bases from V and 8 bases from J; junction bases left unmatched: 7. Germline V CDR1 and CDR2: SQVTM, ANQGSEA. CDR3 protein: CSVGGASGSGELFF. Here the CDR3 DNA reads TGCAGCGTTGGAGGGGCTAGCGGGAGTGGGGAGCTGTTTTTT.

This clonotype was recorded many times. The rearrangement links TRBV20-1 to TRBJ2-7; D call uncertain. The CDR3 is 13 residues long. Trimming shortened V by 3 bases and J by 2 bases, and 11 bases separated the two germline ends. Germline V CDR1 and CDR2: DFQATT, SNEGSKA (reference sequence). Here the CDR3 DNA reads TGCAGTGCTAGGCCCCGGACCGCCTACGAGCAGTACTTC. Its protein product is CSARPRTAYEQYF.

In this sample, this clonotype turned up many times. The rearrangement uses TRBV7-9 and TRBJ2-7, with a possible D match to TRBD2 (7 bases). Between the trimmed V and J ends, which lost 5 bases and 5 bases, there was a span of 19 bases. The germline CDR1 and CDR2 sequences are SEHNR and FQNEAQ (reference sequence). The CDR3 length is 15 residues. CDR3 amino acids: CASSPRGRGGHEQYF. CDR3 DNA: TGTGCCAGCAGCCCGAGGGGGAGGGGAGGCCACGAGCAGTACTTC.